This T cell receptor beta chain is from a study of OX40 agonist ivuxolimab in advanced cancers. General observations from the study: CD8+ T cells were the subset that, on average, had more expanded clones than CD4+.

Produced via immunoSEQ multiplex PCR; TCRdb's table is partial and in-frame only. The sample records tens of thousands of clones, roughly 86% being singletons. Concerning this clone: The antigen remains unidentified. At one end the junction does not follow the germline gene, possibly because of a read error.

CDR1 and CDR2 (germline): SSHAT, FNYEAQ (reference sequence). The CDR3 runs 14 residues. The chain carries TRBV7-7 and TRBJ2-1; 7 nucleotides line up with TRBD2. The sequence was obtained from an adult with an advanced solid tumor such as melanoma, head and neck, liver or kidney cancer. Sequenced material: CD4+ or CD8+ T cells sorted from blood, taken in a trial of the OX40 agonist ivuxolimab. CDR3 bases: TGTGCTAGCAGCTTTCAGGCGGGAGACGGTGAGCAGTTCTTC. Translation: CASSFQAGDGEQFF.